This T cell receptor beta chain was recorded in a study of blood T cell repertoires in COVID-19 (dated by TCRdb to about 2020). Turning to the overall study: Collaborator samples came from the United States, Italy and Spain and covered acute and convalescent phases of COVID-19. The prospective study material was composed of cDNA or gDNA derived from T cells, B-cell-depleted T cells, or PBMCs. The sample metadata nearly always contained a de-identified subject ID, COVID-19 status, age in years and sex. Samples were obtained from the ongoing ImmuneRACE study (first 160 participants) and from over 1,000 subjects provided by 6 global collaborators. The repertoires were released in a freely available public database meant as a resource for research on the immune response to SARS-CoV-2. Where available, HLA class I and class II types were taken from metadata supplied by the sample provider and were not determined by assay-based typing. The dataset comprised deeply sampled blood TCRbeta repertoires from subjects exposed to, actively infected with, or recovered from COVID-19.

Taken from the germline V gene (reference sequence), the CDR1 and CDR2 loops are SGHNT and YYREEE. Germline trimming: 7 bases from V, 6 bases from J; junction bases outside gene matches: 7. The CDR3 measures 13 amino acids from cysteine to phenylalanine. Here the CDR3 DNA is all that survives: 39 bases in frame from base 1. Worth noting for this clone: Its specific antigen is unknown. Per-nucleotide qualities are absent, and no much larger clonotype sits a single base away.

Findings and caveats that apply to the study as a whole: Clinical and demographic metadata were provided uncurated, with the amount varying by source and participant.

Enrolling through a virtual design, the prospective study's participants ranged in age from roughly 18 to 95 years and lived across roughly 23 United States geographic areas. In the prospective study, cohorts were assigned on the basis of participant-reported clinical history obtained from a screening survey and a study questionnaire. In the prospective study, whole blood, serum and a nasopharyngeal or oropharyngeal swab were collected from each participant by mobile phlebotomists. Prospective study participants could optionally give additional blood draws and questionnaires over a roughly two-month period. Before DNA extraction, prospective study blood samples were shipped either frozen or at room temperature. TCRbeta CDR3 regions were amplified from genomic DNA using the immunoSEQ Assay, a bias-controlled multiplex PCR. Processing in the source paper ran as follows. The number of nucleated cells in each sample was estimated from the amplification of reference gene primers within the assay. Sequence reads were collapsed and filtered to measure the absolute abundance of every unique TCRbeta CDR3 rearrangement. For each sample, productive Simpson clonality was calculated as the square root of Simpson's diversity index across productive rearrangements. Here the immuneACCESS table is served through TCRdb, limited to in-frame sequences with V and J called. Missing clones are a known gap in these copies; in checked studies unresolved V genes cover under half, and the rest lacks a known reason. For V, J and clone size, that table is used; D and trimming come from the DNA. Across this sample there are about 200,000 clones, with 70% to 90% seen only once. Less than 5% of the sample comes from the top ten.

This receptor chain uses TRBV5-4 and TRBJ2-1; TRBD2 agrees with 7 junctional bases. The clonotype originates from a woman between 40 and 50 years old with acute COVID-19. Sequenced: PBMCs or T cells enriched from blood (not recorded which). This receptor carries the CDR3 CASQRGSFNEQFF. The DNA sequence is as follows: TGTGCCAGCCAACGCGGGAGTTTCAATGAGCAGTTCTTC.